The source of this TCR beta chain is a study of T cell changes during pregnancy in multiple sclerosis. Assay: immunoSEQ multiplex PCR; the TCRdb copy retains only in-frame clones and omits some. The sample holds 35,000 to 45,000 clones, roughly 85% seen once. This clonotype originated in a female donor with multiple sclerosis, enrolled in a pregnancy study. The specimen comprised CD4+ T cells from peripheral blood mononuclear cells, sampled after pregnancy.

Here the CDR3 reads CASSFGVNQPQHF. CDR3 nucleotide sequence: TGTGCCAGCAGTTTCGGAGTGAATCAGCCCCAGCATTTT. The gene calls are TRBV27 and TRBJ1-5; D ambiguous. V lost 3 bases to trimming and J lost 4 bases, with 7 bases between them. The V gene's germline CDR1 is MNHEY and CDR2 SMNVEV (reference sequence). The CDR3 extends over 13 amino acids.